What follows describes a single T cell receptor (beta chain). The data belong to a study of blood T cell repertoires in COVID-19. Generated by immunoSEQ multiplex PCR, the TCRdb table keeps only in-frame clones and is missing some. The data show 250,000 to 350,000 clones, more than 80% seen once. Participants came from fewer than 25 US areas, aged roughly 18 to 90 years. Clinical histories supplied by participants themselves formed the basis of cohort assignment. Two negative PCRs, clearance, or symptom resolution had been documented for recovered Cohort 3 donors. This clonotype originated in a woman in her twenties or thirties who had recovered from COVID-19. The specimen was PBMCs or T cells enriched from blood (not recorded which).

Written as DNA, the CDR3 is TGTGCCAGCAGTTCTGACCAGGGGTCTGAGCAGTTCTTC. It codes for CASSSDQGSEQFF. The chain joins TRBV2 to TRBJ2-1, with D perhaps TRBD1 (6 bases). Germline assignment: CDR1 SNHLY and CDR2 FYNNEI. The ends were cut back, 5 bases at V and 9 bases at J, with 14 bases in the middle. The CDR3 is made up of 13 amino acids.